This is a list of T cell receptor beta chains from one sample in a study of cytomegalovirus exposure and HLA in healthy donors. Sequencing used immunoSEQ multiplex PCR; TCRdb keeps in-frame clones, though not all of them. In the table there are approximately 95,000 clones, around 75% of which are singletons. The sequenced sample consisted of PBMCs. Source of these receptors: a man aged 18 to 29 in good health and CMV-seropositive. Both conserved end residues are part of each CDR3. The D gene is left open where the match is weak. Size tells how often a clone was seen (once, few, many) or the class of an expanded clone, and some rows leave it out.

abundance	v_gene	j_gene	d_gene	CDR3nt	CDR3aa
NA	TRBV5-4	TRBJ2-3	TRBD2	TGTGCCAGCAGCACCGCGCGGGGGGCCGGGGGGAGCACAGATACGCAGTATTTT	CASSTARGAGGSTDTQYF
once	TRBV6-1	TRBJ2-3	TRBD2	TGTGCCAGCACCTTGAGCGGGGGGGACACAGATACGCAGTATTTT	CASTLSGGDTDTQYF
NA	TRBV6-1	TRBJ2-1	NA	TGTGCCAGCACGGAGGGTTATGAGCAGTTCTTC	CASTEGYEQFF
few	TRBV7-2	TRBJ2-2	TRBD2	TGTGCCAGCAGCATCCGGGGAGGAGTAGCGGGGTCCGGGGAGCTGTTTTTT	CASSIRGGVAGSGELFF
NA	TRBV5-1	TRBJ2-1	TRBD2	TGCGCCAGCAGCCGGGGGGGATACAATGAGCAGTTCTTC	CASSRGGYNEQFF
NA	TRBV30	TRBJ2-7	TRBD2	TGTGCCTGGAACTACCTGACTAGCGGTTACGAGCAGTACTTC	CAWNYLTSGYEQYF
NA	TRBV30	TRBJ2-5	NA	TGTGCCTGGCAGGGATTCCAAGAGACCCAGTACTTC	CAWQGFQETQYF
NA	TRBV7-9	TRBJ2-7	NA	TGTGCCAGCAGCTATGGACAGTCCTACGAGCAGTACTTC	CASSYGQSYEQYF
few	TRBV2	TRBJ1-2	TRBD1	TGTGCCAGCACCATAAAAGCTGCAGGGGGCTATGGCTACACCTTC	CASTIKAAGGYGYTF
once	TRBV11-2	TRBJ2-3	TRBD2	TGTGCCAGCAGCTCAAGCGGGGTTAGCACAGATACGCAGTATTTT	CASSSSGVSTDTQYF
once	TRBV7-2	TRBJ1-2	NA	TGTGCCAGCAGCCGTGCAGGGTCACGATTTGGTGGCTACACCTTC	CASSRAGSRFGGYTF
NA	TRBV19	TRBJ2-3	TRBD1	TGTGCCAGTAGTATAGGGACAGGGGGCCGCACAGATACGCAGTATTTT	CASSIGTGGRTDTQYF
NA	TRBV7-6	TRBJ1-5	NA	TGTGCCAGCAGCTTAGAAACGGACTATAGCTATCAGCCCCAGCATTTT	CASSLETDYSYQPQHF
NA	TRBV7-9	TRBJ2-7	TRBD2	TGTGCCAGCAGCTTAACTAGCGGGGGGGGAAGCTCCTACGAGCAGTACTTC	CASSLTSGGGSSYEQYF
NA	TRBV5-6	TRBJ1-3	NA	TGTGCCAGCAGCCCCCCCTCCCGAAACACCATATATTTT	CASSPPSRNTIYF
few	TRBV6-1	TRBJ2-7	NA	TGTGCCAGCAGTCCCGGGACACCCTACGAGCAGTACTTC	CASSPGTPYEQYF
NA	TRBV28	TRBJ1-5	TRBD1	TGTGCCAGCAGTGGACGGACAGGGCTGGTCAATCAGCCCCAGCACTTT	CASSGRTGLVNQPQHF
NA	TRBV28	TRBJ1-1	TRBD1	TGTGCCAGCAGTCCAAGGTGGGCAGGGGGCGCGAACACTGAAGCTTTCTTT	CASSPRWAGGANTEAFF
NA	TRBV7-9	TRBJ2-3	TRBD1	TGTGCCAGCAGCGGAAAAGGGACAGGTAGCACAGATACGCAGTATTTT	CASSGKGTGSTDTQYF
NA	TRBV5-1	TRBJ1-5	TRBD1	TGCGCCAGCAGCACCAACAGGGGTAGGGGCAATCAGCCCCAGCATTTT	CASSTNRGRGNQPQHF
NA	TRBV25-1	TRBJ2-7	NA	TGTGCCAGCAGTGTGACTTCCACCTACGAGCAGTACTTC	CASSVTSTYEQYF
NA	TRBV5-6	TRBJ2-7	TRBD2	TGTGCCAGCAGAATGAGCGGGGGGCCCTACGAGCAGTACTTC	CASRMSGGPYEQYF
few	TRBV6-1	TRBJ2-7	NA	TGTGCCAGCAGTGACAGGGTCGAGCAGTACTTC	CASSDRVEQYF
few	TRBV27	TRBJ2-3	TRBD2	TGTGCCAGCAGTTTTAAGGGGTTAGCGGGGGGAACTAGCACAGATACGCAGTATTTT	CASSFKGLAGGTSTDTQYF
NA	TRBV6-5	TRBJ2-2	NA	TGTGCCAGCAGAAAACCAGGAGGCACCGGGGAGCTGTTTTTT	CASRKPGGTGELFF
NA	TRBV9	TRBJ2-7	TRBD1	TGTGCCAGCAGCGACAACAGGGGAAGTGACGAGCAGTACTTC	CASSDNRGSDEQYF
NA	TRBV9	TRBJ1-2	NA	TGTGCCAGCACTAGCCTAACACAGAACTATGGCTACACCTTC	CASTSLTQNYGYTF
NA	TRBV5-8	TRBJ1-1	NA	TGTGCCAGCAGCTTTCTCGGAGTCATGAACACTGAAGCTTTCTTT	CASSFLGVMNTEAFF
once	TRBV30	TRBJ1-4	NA	TGTGCCTGGAGTCACCTAGCTAATGAAAAACTGTTTTTT	CAWSHLANEKLFF
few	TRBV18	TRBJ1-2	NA	TGTGCCAGCTCACCTAGGGGTCAGACCTATGGCTACACCTTC	CASSPRGQTYGYTF
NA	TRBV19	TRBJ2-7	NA	TGTGCCAGTAGTATTGGAGGCCTCTCCTACGAGCAGTACTTC	CASSIGGLSYEQYF
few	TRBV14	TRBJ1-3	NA	TGTGCCAGCAGCCCTGGCTCGGGAAACACCATATATTTT	CASSPGSGNTIYF
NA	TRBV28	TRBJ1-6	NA	TGTGCCAGCAGTTTTTATGCGAATTCACCCCTCCACTTT	CASSFYANSPLHF
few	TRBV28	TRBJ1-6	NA	TGTGCCAGCAGTTTAATACAGCTAAATTCACCCCTCCACTTT	CASSLIQLNSPLHF
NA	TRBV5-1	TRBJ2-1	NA	TGCGCCACTCGGATAGCCTCCTACAATGAGCAGTTCTTC	CATRIASYNEQFF
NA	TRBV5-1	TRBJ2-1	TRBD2	TGCGCCAGCAGCACTAGCGGGGGGGCGGCCAATGAGCAGTTCTTC	CASSTSGGAANEQFF
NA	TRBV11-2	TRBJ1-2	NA	TGTGCCAGCAGCTTAGGACGGGAATATGGCTACACCTTC	CASSLGREYGYTF
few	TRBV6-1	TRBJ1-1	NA	TGTGCCAGCAGTGAAGGGTATTGGGCGAACACTGAAGCTTTCTTT	CASSEGYWANTEAFF
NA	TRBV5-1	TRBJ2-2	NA	TGCGCCAGCAGCTTTCTAGGTCCGACCGGGGAGCTGTTTTTT	CASSFLGPTGELFF
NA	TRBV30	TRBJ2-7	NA	TGTGCCTGTGCAACGGACAGACCCTACGAGCAGTACTTC	CACATDRPYEQYF
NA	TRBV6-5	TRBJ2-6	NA	TGTGCCAGCAGTTACTCCGGAGGGACCGGGGCCAACGTCCTGACTTTC	CASSYSGGTGANVLTF
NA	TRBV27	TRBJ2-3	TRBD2	TGTGCCAGCAGTTCGGCGTCCAGCGGGGGCCTCACAGATACGCAGTATTTT	CASSSASSGGLTDTQYF